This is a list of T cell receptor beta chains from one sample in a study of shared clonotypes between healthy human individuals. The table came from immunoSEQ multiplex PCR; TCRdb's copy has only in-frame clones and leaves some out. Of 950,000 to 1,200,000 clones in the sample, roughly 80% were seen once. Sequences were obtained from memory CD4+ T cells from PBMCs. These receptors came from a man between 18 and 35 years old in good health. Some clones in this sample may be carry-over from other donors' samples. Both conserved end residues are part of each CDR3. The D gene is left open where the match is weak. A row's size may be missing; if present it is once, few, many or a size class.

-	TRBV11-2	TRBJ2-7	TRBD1	CASSRDRAYEQYF	TGTGCCAGCTCCCGGGACAGGGCCTACGAGCAGTACTTC
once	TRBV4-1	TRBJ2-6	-	CASSQAGFSGANVLTF	TGCGCCAGCAGCCAAGCGGGGTTCTCTGGGGCCAACGTCCTGACTTTC
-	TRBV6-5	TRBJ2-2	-	CASRAAGYTGELFF	TGTGCCAGCAGGGCCGCTGGGTACACCGGGGAGCTGTTTTTT
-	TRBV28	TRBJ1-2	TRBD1	CASSPPGTGGFFYGYTF	TGTGCCAGCAGTCCACCCGGGACAGGGGGCTTTTTCTATGGCTACACCTTC
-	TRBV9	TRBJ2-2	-	CASSPEPHTGELFF	TGTGCCAGCAGCCCGGAACCGCACACCGGGGAGCTGTTTTTT
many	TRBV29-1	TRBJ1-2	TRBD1	CSVLVGGAGYTF	TGCAGCGTTTTGGTAGGGGGCGCGGGCTACACCTTC
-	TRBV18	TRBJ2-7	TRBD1	CASSPPVRTGAYEQYF	TGTGCCAGCTCACCACCCGTCAGGACAGGGGCCTACGAGCAGTACTTC
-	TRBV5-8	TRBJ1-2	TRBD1	CASSPWDSGDYGYTF	TGTGCCAGCAGCCCCTGGGACAGTGGGGACTATGGCTACACCTTC
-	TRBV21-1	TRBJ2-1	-	CASSALRRGRGYNEQFF	TGTGCCAGCAGCGCCCTTCGTAGGGGGAGGGGATACAATGAGCAGTTCTTC
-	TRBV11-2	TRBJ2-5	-	CASSFTATGGQVTQYF	TGTGCCAGCAGCTTTACCGCCACCGGGGGCCAGGTGACCCAGTACTTC
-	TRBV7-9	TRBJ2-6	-	CASSKPRSGANVLTF	TGTGCCAGCAGCAAGCCTCGCTCTGGGGCCAACGTCCTGACTTTC
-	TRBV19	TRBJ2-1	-	CASSTLEGTEQFF	TGTGCCAGTAGTACCCTAGAAGGTACTGAGCAGTTCTTC
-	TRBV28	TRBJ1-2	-	CASSDDGYTF	TGTGCCAGCAGTGACGACGGCTACACCTTC
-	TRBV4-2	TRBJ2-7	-	CASSFLGVTYEQYF	TGTGCCAGCAGCTTTCTAGGGGTAACCTACGAGCAGTACTTC
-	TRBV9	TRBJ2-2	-	CASSRQGNTGELFF	TGTGCCAGCAGCCGTCAGGGGAACACCGGGGAGCTGTTTTTT
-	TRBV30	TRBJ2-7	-	CAWRDSPYSYEQYF	TGTGCCTGGAGGGACAGCCCTTACTCCTACGAGCAGTACTTC
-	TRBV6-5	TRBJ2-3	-	CASSYKDTQYF	TGTGCCAGCAGCTACAAAGATACGCAGTATTTT
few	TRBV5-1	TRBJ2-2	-	CASSLQGSGELFF	TGCGCCAGCAGCCTCCAGGGATCCGGGGAGCTGTTTTTT
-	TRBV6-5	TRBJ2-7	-	CASSYSRIPRYEQYF	TGTGCCAGCAGTTACTCTAGGATACCACGATACGAGCAGTACTTC
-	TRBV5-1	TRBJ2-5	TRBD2	CASSFQAGGPETQYF	TGCGCCAGCAGCTTTCAAGCGGGAGGCCCCGAGACCCAGTACTTC
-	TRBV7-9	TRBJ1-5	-	CASSRSSGSPGNQPQHF	TGTGCCAGCAGCCGCAGCTCAGGGAGTCCTGGCAATCAGCCCCAGCATTTT
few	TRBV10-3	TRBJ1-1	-	CAISSNTEAFF	TGTGCCATCAGCTCCAACACTGAAGCTTTCTTT
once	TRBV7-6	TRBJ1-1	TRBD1	CASFTHRGSTEAFF	TGTGCCAGCTTCACGCACAGGGGGAGCACTGAAGCTTTCTTT
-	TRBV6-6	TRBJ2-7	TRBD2	CASSLTSGVYEQYF	TGTGCCAGCAGTTTAACTAGCGGGGTATACGAGCAGTACTTC
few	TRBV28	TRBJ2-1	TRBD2	CASSTISGGAYNEQFF	TGTGCCAGCAGTACAATTAGCGGGGGGGCCTACAATGAGCAGTTCTTC
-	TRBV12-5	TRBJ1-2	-	CASGLVNRGWAESYGYTF	TGTGCTAGTGGTTTGGTAAATCGTGGATGGGCAGAATCCTATGGCTACACCTTC
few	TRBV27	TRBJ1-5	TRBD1	CASRAQGVSNQPQHF	TGTGCCAGCCGGGCTCAGGGGGTGAGCAATCAGCCCCAGCATTTT
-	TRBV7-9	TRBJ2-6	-	CASSSKEDVLTF	TGTGCCAGCAGCTCTAAAGAAGACGTCCTGACTTTC
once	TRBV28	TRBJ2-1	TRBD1	CASSLPGQGEDNEQFF	TGTGCCAGCAGTCTACCGGGACAGGGGGAGGACAATGAGCAGTTCTTC
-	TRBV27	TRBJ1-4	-	CASKDRPTSTNEKLFF	TGTGCCAGCAAAGACAGGCCGACGTCAACTAATGAAAAACTGTTTTTT
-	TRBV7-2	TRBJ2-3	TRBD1	CASGAGATGGDTQYF	TGTGCCAGCGGCGCCGGAGCGACAGGGGGAGATACGCAGTATTTT
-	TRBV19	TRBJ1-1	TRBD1	CASSARDSPTEAFF	TGTGCCAGTAGTGCAAGGGACAGCCCCACTGAAGCTTTCTTT
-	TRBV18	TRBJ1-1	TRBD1	CASSPGTGIRNTEAFF	TGTGCCAGCTCACCCGGGACAGGGATACGGAACACTGAAGCTTTCTTT
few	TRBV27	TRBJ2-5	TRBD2	CASRDRAGGGETQYF	TGTGCCAGCCGAGATAGAGCGGGAGGGGGAGAGACCCAGTACTTC
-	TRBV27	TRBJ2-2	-	CASSLAGPLTGELFF	TGTGCCAGCAGTTTAGCGGGACCTCTCACCGGGGAGCTGTTTTTT
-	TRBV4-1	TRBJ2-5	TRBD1	CASSQGTGDETQYF	TGCGCCAGCAGCCAAGGAACAGGGGACGAGACCCAGTACTTC
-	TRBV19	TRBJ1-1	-	CASSIAGGRRTEAFF	TGTGCCAGTAGTATAGCTGGGGGGCGTCGGACTGAAGCTTTCTTT
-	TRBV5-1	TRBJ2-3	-	CASTTSPGSLTDTQYF	TGCGCCAGCACTACCTCCCCGGGTTCTCTCACAGATACGCAGTATTTT
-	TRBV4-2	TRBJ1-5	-	CASSQDAGVGQPQHF	TGTGCCAGCAGCCAAGATGCGGGGGTCGGTCAGCCCCAGCATTTT
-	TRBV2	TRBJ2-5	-	CASSPTGSETQYF	TGTGCCAGCAGTCCAACAGGTTCGGAGACCCAGTACTTC
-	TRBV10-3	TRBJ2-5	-	CAIKPDWKETQYF	TGTGCCATCAAGCCGGACTGGAAAGAGACCCAGTACTTC
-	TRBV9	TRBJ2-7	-	CASSVGVGLPEQYF	TGTGCCAGCAGCGTAGGGGTCGGCCTCCCCGAGCAGTACTTC
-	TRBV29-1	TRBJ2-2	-	CSAAARGITELFF	TGCAGCGCTGCCGCGAGGGGCATAACGGAGCTGTTTTTT
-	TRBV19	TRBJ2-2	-	CASSRAANTGELFF	TGTGCCAGTAGTAGAGCAGCGAACACCGGGGAGCTGTTTTTT
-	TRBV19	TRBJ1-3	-	CASSIEPGLGNTIYF	TGTGCCAGTAGTATAGAGCCGGGATTAGGAAACACCATATATTTT
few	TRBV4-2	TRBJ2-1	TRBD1	CASSRDDRGVYNEQFF	TGTGCCAGCAGCCGAGACGACAGGGGCGTTTACAATGAGCAGTTCTTC
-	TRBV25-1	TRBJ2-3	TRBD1	CASSEGQGVADTQYF	TGTGCCAGCAGTGAGGGACAGGGGGTGGCAGATACGCAGTATTTT
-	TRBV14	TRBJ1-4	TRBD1	CASSPRQGVWEKLFF	TGTGCCAGCAGCCCGCGACAGGGGGTGTGGGAAAAACTGTTTTTT
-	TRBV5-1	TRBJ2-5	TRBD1	CASSRTGPQETQYF	TGCGCCAGCAGCCGGACAGGGCCCCAAGAGACCCAGTACTTC
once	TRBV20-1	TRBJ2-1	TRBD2	CSARPPGLQFF	TGCAGTGCTAGACCCCCGGGACTACAGTTCTTC
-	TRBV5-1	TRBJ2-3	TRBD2	CASSPGGLAGGGSDTQYF	TGCGCCAGCAGCCCGGGGGGACTAGCGGGAGGTGGATCAGATACGCAGTATTTT
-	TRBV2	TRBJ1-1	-	CASRRTGNTEAFF	TGTGCCAGCAGAAGGACGGGGAACACTGAAGCTTTCTTT
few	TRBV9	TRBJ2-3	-	CASSVVATDTQYF	TGTGCCAGCAGCGTAGTGGCGACAGATACGCAGTATTTT
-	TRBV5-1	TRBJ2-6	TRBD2	CASSLGLGGTTGANVLTF	TGCGCCAGCAGCTTGGGTCTCGGGGGGACTACTGGGGCCAACGTCCTGACTTTC
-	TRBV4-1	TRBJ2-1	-	CASSPRTVYNEQFF	TGCGCCAGCAGCCCCCGGACAGTATACAATGAGCAGTTCTTC